This is a list of T cell receptor beta chains from one sample in a study of CXCR3-negative and CXCR3-positive naive CD8 T cells. TCRdb re-called the 5' RACE reads; one entry per CDR3 protein, DNA not given. Its table lists about 26,000 distinct CDR3 sequences. The sample comprised naive CXCR3- CD8+ T cells from blood. Source of these receptors: a human donor in good health. Some clones in this sample may be carry-over from other donors' samples. Each CDR3 is given with its conserved first and last residue. Each record gives: CDR3 protein, V gene, J gene, clone size. Clone size appears in some rows only: once, few, many, or a class for an expanded clone.

CSVEWETANTGELFF,TRBV29-1,TRBJ2-2,medium-sized
CASTNRPNTGELFF,TRBV6-6,TRBJ2-2,NA
CSVYGDNEQFF,TRBV29-1,TRBJ2-1,NA
CASSATGAYEQYF,TRBV21-1,TRBJ2-7,NA
CSVEDRHRDGTQYF,TRBV29-1,TRBJ2-5,NA
CASSLEGRSNEQFF,TRBV27,TRBJ2-1,NA
CASSLGGINEQFF,TRBV7-9,TRBJ2-1,NA
CASSYSRTGLETQYF,TRBV6-5,TRBJ2-5,NA
CSVEEADGLRVTEAFF,TRBV29-1,TRBJ1-1,NA
CASSLLTGSYEQYF,TRBV7-2,TRBJ2-7,NA
CASSLKSTRGPTDTQYF,TRBV7-8,TRBJ2-3,NA
CASSHTSGGYNNEQFF,TRBV12-3/TRBV12-4,TRBJ2-1,NA
CASSYGRSYGYTF,TRBV25-1,TRBJ1-2,NA